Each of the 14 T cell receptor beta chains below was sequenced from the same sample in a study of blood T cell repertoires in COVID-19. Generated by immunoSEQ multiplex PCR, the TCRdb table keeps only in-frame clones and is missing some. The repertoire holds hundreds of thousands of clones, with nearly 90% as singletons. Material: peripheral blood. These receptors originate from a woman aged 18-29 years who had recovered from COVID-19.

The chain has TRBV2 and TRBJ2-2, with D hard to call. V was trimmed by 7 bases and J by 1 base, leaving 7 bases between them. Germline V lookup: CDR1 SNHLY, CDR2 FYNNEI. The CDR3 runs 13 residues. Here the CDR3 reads CASNRENTGELFF. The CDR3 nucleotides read TGTGCCAGCAATAGAGAGAACACCGGGGAGCTGTTTTTT.

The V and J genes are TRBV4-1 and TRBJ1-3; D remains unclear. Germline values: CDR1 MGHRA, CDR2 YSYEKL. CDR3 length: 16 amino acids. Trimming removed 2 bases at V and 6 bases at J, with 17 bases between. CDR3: CASSQTADVEVNTIYF. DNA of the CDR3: TGCGCCAGCAGCCAAACCGCGGACGTGGAGGTAAACACCATATATTTT.

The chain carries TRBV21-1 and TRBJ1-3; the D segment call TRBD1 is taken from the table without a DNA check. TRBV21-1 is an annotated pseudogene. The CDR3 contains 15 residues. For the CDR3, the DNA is TGTGCCAGCAGCAAAATGAGGGGGTCTGGAAACACCATATATTTT. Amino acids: CASSKMRGSGNTIYF.

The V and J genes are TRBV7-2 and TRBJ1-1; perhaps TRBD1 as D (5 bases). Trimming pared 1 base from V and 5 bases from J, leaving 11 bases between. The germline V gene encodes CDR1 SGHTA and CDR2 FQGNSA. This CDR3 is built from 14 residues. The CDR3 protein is CASSLDRGRTEAFF. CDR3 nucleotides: TGTGCCAGCAGCTTAGATCGGGGGAGGACTGAAGCTTTCTTT.

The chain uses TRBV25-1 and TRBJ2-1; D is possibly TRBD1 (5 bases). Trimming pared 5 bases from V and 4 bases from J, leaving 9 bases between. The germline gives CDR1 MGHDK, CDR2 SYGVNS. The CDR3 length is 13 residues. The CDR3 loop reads CASSQQDYNEQFF. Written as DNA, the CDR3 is TGTGCCAGCAGTCAACAGGATTACAATGAGCAGTTCTTC.

The CDR3 loop is CASIPPGHKKNYGYTF. The CDR3 region has the DNA TGTGCCAGCATTCCCCCGGGACATAAGAAAAACTATGGCTACACCTTC. This chain uses TRBV2 with TRBJ1-2; weak D call: TRBD1 (6 bases). V lost 7 bases, J lost 2 bases, and 20 bases lay in between. The CDR3 has 16 residues. The V gene's germline CDR1 is SNHLY and CDR2 FYNNEI.

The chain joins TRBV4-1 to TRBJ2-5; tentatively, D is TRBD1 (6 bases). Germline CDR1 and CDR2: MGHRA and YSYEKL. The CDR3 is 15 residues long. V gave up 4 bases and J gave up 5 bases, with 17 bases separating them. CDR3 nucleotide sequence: TGCGCCAGCAGCCCTCGGGACACTCAGAGGGAGACCCAGTACTTC. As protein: CASSPRDTQRETQYF.

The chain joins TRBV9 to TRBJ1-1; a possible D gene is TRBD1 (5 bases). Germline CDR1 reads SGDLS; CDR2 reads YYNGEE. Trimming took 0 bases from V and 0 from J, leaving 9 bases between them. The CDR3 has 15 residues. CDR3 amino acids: CASSVGGRVNTEAFF. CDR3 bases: TGTGCCAGCAGCGTAGGGGGCAGGGTGAACACTGAAGCTTTCTTT.

CDR3 in amino acids: CASSLGPRAYGNTIYF. The CDR3 bases are TGTGCCAGCAGCTTAGGACCCAGGGCTTATGGAAACACCATATATTTT. The J gene is TRBJ1-3, the V gene TRBV13; D might be TRBD1 (5 bases). The CDR3 covers 16 residues. Trimming left V 0 bases short and J 3 bases short, with 12 bases between. The germline V gene encodes CDR1 PRHDT and CDR2 FYEKMQ (reference sequence).

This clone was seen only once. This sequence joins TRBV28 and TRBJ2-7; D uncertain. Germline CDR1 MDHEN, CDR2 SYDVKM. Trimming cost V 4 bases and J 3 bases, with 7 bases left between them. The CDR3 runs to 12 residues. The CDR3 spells CASSYSSYEQYF. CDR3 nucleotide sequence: TGTGCCAGCAGTTACAGCAGCTACGAGCAGTACTTC.

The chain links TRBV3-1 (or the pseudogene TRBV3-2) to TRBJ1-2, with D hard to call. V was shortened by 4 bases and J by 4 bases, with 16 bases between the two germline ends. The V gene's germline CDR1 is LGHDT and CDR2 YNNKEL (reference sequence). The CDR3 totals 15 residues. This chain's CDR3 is CASSRAAPLPYGYTF. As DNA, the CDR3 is TGTGCCAGCAGCCGCGCGGCACCGCTGCCCTATGGCTACACCTTC.

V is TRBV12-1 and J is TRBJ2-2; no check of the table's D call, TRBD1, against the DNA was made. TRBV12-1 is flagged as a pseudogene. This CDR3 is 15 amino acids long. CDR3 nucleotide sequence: TGTGCCAGCAGTTTTTCCTTGTGGGCCACCGGGGAGCTGTTTTTT. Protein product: CASSFSLWATGELFF.

In nucleotides, the CDR3 is TGTGCCAGCAGTCAGACAAGCGGGAACACCGGGGAGCTGTTTTTT. Protein sequence: CASSQTSGNTGELFF. This sequence joins TRBV7-8 and TRBJ2-2; tentative D call: TRBD2 (5 bases). Germline V lookup: CDR1 SGHVS, CDR2 FQNEAQ. Deletions cut 6 bases from V and 1 base from J, with 12 bases between. This CDR3 comprises 15 residues. Complete variable domain (other parts from reference TRBV7-8 and TRBJ2-2): GAGVSQSPRYKVAKRGQDVALRCDPISGHVSLFWYQQALGQGPEFLTYFQNEAQLDKSGLPSDRFFAERPEGSVSTLKIQRTQQEDSAVYLCASSQTSGNTGELFFGEGSRLTVL.

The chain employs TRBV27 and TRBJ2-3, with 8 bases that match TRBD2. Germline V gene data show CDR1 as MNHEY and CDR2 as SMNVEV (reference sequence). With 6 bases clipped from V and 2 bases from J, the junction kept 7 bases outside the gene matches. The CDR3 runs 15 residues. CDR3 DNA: TGTGCCAGCAGCCTAGCGGGCTCCCCCACAGATACGCAGTATTTT. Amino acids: CASSLAGSPTDTQYF.